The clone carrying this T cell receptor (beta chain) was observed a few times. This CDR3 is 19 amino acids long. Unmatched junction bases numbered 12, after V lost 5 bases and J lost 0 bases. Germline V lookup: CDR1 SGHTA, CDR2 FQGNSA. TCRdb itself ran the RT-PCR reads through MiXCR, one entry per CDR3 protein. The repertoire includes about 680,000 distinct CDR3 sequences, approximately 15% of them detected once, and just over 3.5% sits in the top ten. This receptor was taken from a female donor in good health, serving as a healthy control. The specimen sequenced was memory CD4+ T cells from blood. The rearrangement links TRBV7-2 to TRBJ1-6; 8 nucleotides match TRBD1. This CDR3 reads CASSPGGPNYSSYNSPLHF. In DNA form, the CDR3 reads TGTGCCAGCAGCCCAGGGGGCCCTAACTATAGCTCCTATAATTCACCCCTCCACTTT.